Listed here are 4 T cell receptor beta chains from one sample, sequenced in a study of T cells in localized non-small cell lung cancer. Sequencing used immunoSEQ multiplex PCR; TCRdb keeps in-frame clones, though not all of them. The table lists about 52,000 clones, around 87% of them singletons. The input for sequencing was PBMCs, taken before any cancer treatment. These receptors were obtained from a female donor with stage II lung adenocarcinoma.

V is TRBV7-3 and J is TRBJ1-1, with unresolved D. V dropped 2 bases and J dropped 7 bases, with 11 bases sitting between them. The CDR3 runs to 13 residues. Germline loops: CDR1 SGHTA, CDR2 FQGTGA. CDR3 protein: CASSLGMVGEAFF. The CDR3 DNA reads as TGTGCCAGCAGCTTAGGAATGGTTGGTGAAGCTTTCTTT. Full variable domain (remainder filled in from reference TRBV7-3 and TRBJ1-1): GAGVSQTPSNKVTEKGKYVELRCDPISGHTALYWYRQSLGQGPEFLIYFQGTGAADDSGLPNDRFFAVRPEGSVSTLKIQRTERGDSAVYLCASSLGMVGEAFFGQGTRLTVV.

V and J are TRBV5-1 and TRBJ2-3; the D gene is possibly TRBD2 (5 bases). Germline CDR1 is SGHRS and CDR2 is YFSETQ. The CDR3 has 15 residues. Trimming removed 0 bases at V and 7 bases at J, with 15 bases between. DNA of the CDR3: TGCGCCAGCAGCTTGGCCCTAACCCCCGGGAATACGCAGTATTTT. This encodes CASSLALTPGNTQYF.

This clone was found a few times. V gene TRBV27 combines with J gene TRBJ1-6, with no clear D. The CDR3 extends over 13 amino acids. The V gene's germline CDR1 is MNHEY and CDR2 SMNVEV (reference sequence). V lost 7 bases, J lost 2 bases, and 6 bases lay in between. The CDR3 region has the DNA TGTGCCAGCAAAGGGACCTATAATTCACCCCTCCACTTT. Encoded protein: CASKGTYNSPLHF.

The chain joins TRBV5-1 to TRBJ2-7; a possible D gene is TRBD1 (6 bases). V was pared by 2 bases and J by 0 bases, with 15 bases between. The CDR3 contains 16 residues. Germline V CDR1 and CDR2: SGHRS, YFSETQ. The CDR3 DNA is TGCGCCAGCAGCTTACAGGGACCGAGTAGCTCCTACGAGCAGTACTTC. Its protein is CASSLQGPSSSYEQYF.